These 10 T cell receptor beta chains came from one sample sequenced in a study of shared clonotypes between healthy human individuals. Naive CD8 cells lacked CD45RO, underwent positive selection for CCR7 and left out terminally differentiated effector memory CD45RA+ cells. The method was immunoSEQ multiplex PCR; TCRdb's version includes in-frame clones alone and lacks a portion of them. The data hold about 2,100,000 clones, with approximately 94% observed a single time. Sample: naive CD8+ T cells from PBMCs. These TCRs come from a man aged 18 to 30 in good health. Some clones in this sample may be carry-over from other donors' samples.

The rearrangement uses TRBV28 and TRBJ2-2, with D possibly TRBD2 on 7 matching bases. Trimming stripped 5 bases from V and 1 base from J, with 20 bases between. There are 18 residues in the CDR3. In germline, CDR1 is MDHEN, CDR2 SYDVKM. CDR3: CASSRPRAGAWNTGELFF. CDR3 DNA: TGTGCCAGCAGTCGCCCTAGGGCGGGGGCATGGAACACCGGGGAGCTGTTTTTT.

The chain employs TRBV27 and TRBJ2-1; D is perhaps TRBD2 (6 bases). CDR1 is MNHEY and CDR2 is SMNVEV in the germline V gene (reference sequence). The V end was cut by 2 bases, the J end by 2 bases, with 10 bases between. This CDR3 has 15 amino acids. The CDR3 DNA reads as TGTGCCAGCAGTTTAATGGCGGGAACCTACAATGAGCAGTTCTTC. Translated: CASSLMAGTYNEQFF.

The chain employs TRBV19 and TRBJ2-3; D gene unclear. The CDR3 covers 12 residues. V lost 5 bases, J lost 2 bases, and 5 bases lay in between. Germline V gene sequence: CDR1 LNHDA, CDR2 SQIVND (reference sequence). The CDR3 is CASSGVTDTQYF. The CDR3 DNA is TGTGCCAGTAGTGGGGTCACAGATACGCAGTATTTT.

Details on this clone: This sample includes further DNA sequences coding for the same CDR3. The CDR3 region has the DNA TGTGCCAGCAGCTTGGCCGGTTCTGGAAACACCATATATTTT. This codes for CASSLAGSGNTIYF. This rearrangement joins TRBV5-6 to TRBJ1-3; D is ambiguous. The CDR3 has 14 residues. Looked up from germline, CDR1 is SGHDT and CDR2 is YYEEEE. V lost 0 bases, J lost 1 base, and 5 bases lay in between.

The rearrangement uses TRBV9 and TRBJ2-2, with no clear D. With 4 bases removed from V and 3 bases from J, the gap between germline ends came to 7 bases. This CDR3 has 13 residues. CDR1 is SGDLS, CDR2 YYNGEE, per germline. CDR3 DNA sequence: TGTGCCAGCAGCATCCAGGACACCGGGGAGCTGTTTTTT. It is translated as CASSIQDTGELFF.

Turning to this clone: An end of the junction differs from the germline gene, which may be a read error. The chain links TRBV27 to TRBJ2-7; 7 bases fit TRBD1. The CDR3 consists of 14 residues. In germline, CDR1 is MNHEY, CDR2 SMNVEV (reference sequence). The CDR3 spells CASSPLLDRNNLDF. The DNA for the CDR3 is TGTGCCAGCAGTCCACTTCTGGACAGGAATAATTTAGACTTC.

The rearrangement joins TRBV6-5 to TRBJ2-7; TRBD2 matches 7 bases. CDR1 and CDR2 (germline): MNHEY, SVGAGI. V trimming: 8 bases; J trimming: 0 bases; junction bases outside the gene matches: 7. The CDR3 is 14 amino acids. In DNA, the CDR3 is TGTGCCAGCCGTATCACGGGGGGCTCCTACGAGCAGTACTTC. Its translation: CASRITGGSYEQYF.

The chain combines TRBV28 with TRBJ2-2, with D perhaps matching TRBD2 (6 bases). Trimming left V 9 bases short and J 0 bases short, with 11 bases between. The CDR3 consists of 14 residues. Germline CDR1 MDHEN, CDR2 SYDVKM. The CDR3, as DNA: TGTGCCAGTCGGGGGTATACGAACACCGGGGAGCTGTTTTTT. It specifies CASRGYTNTGELFF.

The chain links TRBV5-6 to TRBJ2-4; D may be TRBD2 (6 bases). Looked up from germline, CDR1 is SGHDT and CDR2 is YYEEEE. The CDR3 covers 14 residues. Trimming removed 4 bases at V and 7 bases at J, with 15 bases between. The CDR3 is CASSPGGPENIQYF. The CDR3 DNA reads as TGTGCCAGCAGCCCCGGGGGTCCGGAGAACATTCAGTACTTC. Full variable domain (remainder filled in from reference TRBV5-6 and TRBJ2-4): DAGVTQSPTHLIKTRGQQVTLRCSPKSGHDTVSWYQQALGQGPQFIFQYYEEEERQRGNFPDRFSGHQFPNYSSELNVNALLLGDSALYLCASSPGGPENIQYFGAGTRLSVL.

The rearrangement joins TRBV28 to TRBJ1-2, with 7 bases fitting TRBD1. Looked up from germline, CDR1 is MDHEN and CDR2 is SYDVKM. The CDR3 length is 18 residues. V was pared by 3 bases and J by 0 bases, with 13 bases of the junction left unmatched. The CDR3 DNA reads TGTGCCAGCAGTTTTACAGGGGAACATGACCTTACTAACTATGGCTACACCTTC. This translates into CASSFTGEHDLTNYGYTF.